This paragraph covers one TCR beta chain sequence. With V trimmed by 7 bases and J by 4 bases, 3 bases remained unmatched. The CDR3 runs 14 residues. Germline CDR1 MDHEN, CDR2 SYDVKM. These data originate in a study of blood T cell repertoires in COVID-19. Study context: The cDNA or gDNA used as material had been derived from T cells, B-cell-depleted T cells, or PBMCs.

Original processing methods: From reference gene primer amplification, estimates of nucleated cell counts were derived. Sequencing was performed with immunoSEQ multiplex PCR; in TCRdb, only in-frame clones are kept and a portion is missing. That table gives V, J and clone size, and the DNA gave D and trimming. Here the sample spans 85,000 to 130,000 clones, 60% to 85% being singletons. J is TRBJ1-6 and V is TRBV28; 8 positions match TRBD1. The clonotype originates from a man older than 75 with COVID-19, enrolled during active disease. Sample: peripheral blood. CDR3 in DNA: TGTGCCAGCATCCGGGACAGGTATAATTCACCCCTCCACTTT. It translates to CASIRDRYNSPLHF.